This T cell receptor (beta chain) was sequenced during a study of CD8+CD57+ T cells in acquired aplastic anemia. Overall study: Sorted cells (CD4+ and CD8+) yielded DNA amounts that averaged roughly 3 ug.

This CDR3 region has 11 residues. CDR1 and CDR2 from the germline V gene are SQVTM and ANQGSEA. Trimming took 6 bases from V and 6 from J; bases not matched to a gene: 4. Those patients picked for sequencing had displayed CD8+CD57+ cell expansion on flow cytometry. Among the patients, none had received any therapy at the time of blood sampling. For CDR3 and TCR beta VDJ profiling, genomic DNA was the template used. In TCRdb, the reads were re-called with MiXCR into one record per CDR3 protein. This table has under 200,000 distinct CDR3 sequences, 45% to 50% appearing once. This clonotype occurred many times.

This chain links TRBV29-1 with TRBJ1-2, with 7 bases fitting TRBD1. This TCR was recovered from a human donor with aplastic anemia. What was sequenced was sorted CD4+, CD8+, or CD8+CD57+ T cells (not recorded which) from PBMCs. In DNA form, the CDR3 reads TGCAGCGTCAGACAGGGAAATGGCTACACCTTC. Its protein product is CSVRQGNGYTF.